These 17 T cell receptor beta chains came from one sample sequenced in a study of blood T cell repertoires in COVID-19. The data were produced by immunoSEQ multiplex PCR, yet TCRdb's version contains in-frame clones alone and is incomplete. Of about 320,000 clones in the sample, roughly nine tenths were seen once. The sequencing sample was made of PBMCs or T cells enriched from blood (not recorded which). These receptors came from a man aged 60-69 years who had recovered from COVID-19.

The rearrangement links TRBV7-3 to TRBJ2-5; 8 bases match TRBD2. This CDR3 spans 15 amino acids. The V segment lost 6 bases and the J segment 4 bases; nucleotides outside the gene matches: 10. From germline, CDR1 is SGHTA and CDR2 FQGTGA. The CDR3 spells CASSTTGGSGETQYF. The CDR3 bases are TGTGCCAGCAGTACAACGGGGGGGTCGGGAGAGACCCAGTACTTC. The whole variable domain, filled in from reference TRBV7-3 and TRBJ2-5, reads GAGVSQTPSNKVTEKGKYVELRCDPISGHTALYWYRQSLGQGPEFLIYFQGTGAADDSGLPNDRFFAVRPEGSVSTLKIQRTERGDSAVYLCASSTTGGSGETQYFGPGTRLLVL.

The chain recombines TRBV7-3 with TRBJ2-3; 12 positions match TRBD2. The CDR3 has 18 residues. With 5 bases clipped from V and 4 bases from J, the junction kept 13 bases outside the gene matches. Germline CDR1 and CDR2: SGHTA and FQGTGA. CDR3 protein: CASSPRTSGVRGPDTQYF. The CDR3 DNA is TGTGCCAGCAGCCCGCGGACTAGCGGGGTGAGGGGCCCAGATACGCAGTATTTT.

This sequence joins TRBV29-1 and TRBJ1-4; 8 bases fit TRBD1. The germline gives CDR1 SQVTM, CDR2 ANQGSEA. V shed 5 bases, J shed 2 bases, and the junction held 4 bases outside the gene matches. The CDR3 covers 14 residues. The CDR3 region has the DNA TGCAGCGTTCAGGGGGCGCCGACTAATGAAAAACTGTTTTTT. This gives the protein CSVQGAPTNEKLFF.

The chain combines TRBV3-1 (or the pseudogene TRBV3-2) with TRBJ1-1, with a weak D call TRBD1 (5 bases). The germline V gene encodes CDR1 LGHDT and CDR2 YNNKEL (reference sequence). CDR3 length: 14 residues. The V gene lost 1 base and the J gene lost 3 bases, with 9 bases spanning the gap. The CDR3 sequence is CASSQAGEYTEAFF. The DNA of the CDR3 is TGTGCCAGCAGCCAAGCGGGGGAATACACTGAAGCTTTCTTT.

V gene TRBV6-5 combines with J gene TRBJ2-2; 9 bases are shared with TRBD2. The CDR3 consists of 15 residues. The germline CDR1 and CDR2 sequences are MNHEY and SVGAGI. Trimming at V came to 6 bases and at J to 3 bases, leaving 5 bases not matched to a gene. The CDR3 here is CASSRLAEYTGELFF. The CDR3 DNA is TGTGCCAGCAGCCGACTAGCGGAGTACACCGGGGAGCTGTTTTTT.

The chain links TRBV4-2 to TRBJ2-7, with 13 positions matching TRBD2. Germline V CDR1 and CDR2: LGHNA, YNFKEQ. The CDR3 has 17 amino acids. V gave up 0 bases and J gave up 4 bases; unmatched junction bases: 6. The CDR3 loop is CASSQDLTSGRVYEQYF. CDR3 nucleotides: TGTGCCAGCAGCCAAGATTTAACTAGCGGGAGGGTGTACGAGCAGTACTTC.

The chain recombines TRBV9 with TRBJ1-1; D gene uncertain. CDR1 and CDR2 from the germline V gene are SGDLS and YYNGEE. The length of the CDR3 is 13 residues. Deletions cut 1 base from V and 1 base from J, with 5 bases between. The CDR3 region is CASSVTTNTEAFF. The DNA for the CDR3 is TGTGCCAGCAGCGTAACTACGAACACTGAAGCTTTCTTT. The full variable domain, in which reference TRBV9 and TRBJ1-1 provide the parts outside the CDR3, is DSGVTQTPKHLITATGQRVTLRCSPRSGDLSVYWYQQSLDQGLQFLIQYYNGEERAKGNILERFSAQQFPDLHSELNLSSLELGDSALYFCASSVTTNTEAFFGQGTRLTVV.

This clone was seen only once. The gene calls are TRBV7-3 and TRBJ2-1, with TRBD2 matching over 7 bases. V was pared by 7 bases and J by 6 bases, with 12 bases of the junction left unmatched. The CDR3 has 15 residues. In germline, CDR1 is SGHTA, CDR2 FQGTGA. This chain's CDR3 is CASTPGSSGTNEQFF. DNA for the CDR3: TGTGCCAGCACCCCGGGGTCCAGCGGGACCAATGAGCAGTTCTTC.

V usage is TRBV11-3 and J usage is TRBJ2-5; D gene uncertain. This CDR3 contains 15 residues. Germline V CDR1 and CDR2: SGHNT, YENEEA. Trimming removed 1 base at V and 5 bases at J, with 14 bases between. The CDR3 is CASSLAGIGGETQYF. The CDR3 DNA reads as TGTGCCAGCAGCTTAGCGGGTATAGGTGGGGAGACCCAGTACTTC.

V is TRBV24-1 and J is TRBJ2-7; 8 bases match TRBD1. The CDR3 sequence is 15 residues long. With 4 bases clipped from V and 5 bases from J, the junction kept 9 bases outside the gene matches. Germline V CDR1 and CDR2: KGHDR, SFDVKD. In DNA, the CDR3 is TGTGCCACCAGTGACCGAACGACAGGGGTCCACGAGCAGTACTTC. This encodes CATSDRTTGVHEQYF.

In DNA form, the CDR3 reads TGCGCCAGCAGTGAGACGGACAGGGTCGGACCTGGGGCTGAAGCTTTCTTT. It encodes CASSETDRVGPGAEAFF. The chain carries TRBV10-1 and TRBJ1-1, with 8 nucleotides matching TRBD1. This CDR3 contains 17 residues. V was clipped by 2 bases and J by 6 bases; unmatched bases: 14. Germline assignment: CDR1 WNHNN and CDR2 SYGVQD (reference sequence).

J is TRBJ2-7 and V is TRBV2; tentatively, D is TRBD2 (5 bases). Germline lookup yields CDR1 SNHLY and CDR2 FYNNEI. The CDR3 runs 14 residues. Trimming cost V 6 bases and J 0 bases, with 12 bases left between them. This CDR3 is CASRPSEGSYEQYF. CDR3 DNA: TGTGCCAGCAGACCCTCTGAGGGCTCCTACGAGCAGTACTTC. Filled out from reference TRBV2 and TRBJ2-7, the complete variable domain reads EPEVTQTPSHQVTQMGQEVILRCVPISNHLYFYWYRQILGQKVEFLVSFYNNEISEKSEIFDDQFSVERPDGSNFTLKIRSTKLEDSAMYFCASRPSEGSYEQYFGPGTRLTVT.

The rearrangement links TRBV18 to TRBJ1-3, with D possibly matching TRBD1 (6 bases). CDR3 size: 13 residues. V was shortened by 7 bases and J by 7 bases, with 14 bases between the two germline ends. Looked up from germline, CDR1 is KGHSH and CDR2 is LQKENI. CDR3 in amino acids: CASLTDRGNTIYF. The CDR3 bases are TGTGCCAGCTTGACGGACAGAGGGAACACCATATATTTT.

This sequence joins TRBV18 and TRBJ2-1, with TRBD2 matching over 7 bases. Germline CDR1 is KGHSH and CDR2 is LQKENI. V lost 6 bases to trimming and J lost 5 bases; unmatched junction nucleotides: 4. This CDR3 is 13 amino acids long. CDR3 in amino acids: CASSATSDNEQFF. The DNA of the CDR3 is TGTGCCAGCTCGGCTACTAGCGACAATGAGCAGTTCTTC. Looking up the rest from reference TRBV18 and TRBJ2-1 gives the full variable domain: NAGVMQNPRHLVRRRGQEARLRCSPMKGHSHVYWYRQLPEEGLKFMVYLQKENIIDESGMPKERFSAEFPKEGPSILRIQQVVRGDSAAYFCASSATSDNEQFFGPGTRLTVL.

The CDR3 DNA sequence: TGTGCCAGCAGCGTAGTACCAGACGCGGGCAATTCACCCCTCCACTTT. This sequence encodes CASSVVPDAGNSPLHF. The rearrangement uses TRBV9 and TRBJ1-6; D gene unclear. V was cut by 0 bases and J by 7 bases, with 14 bases left in between. The CDR3 loop spans 16 amino acids. In germline, CDR1 is SGDLS, CDR2 YYNGEE.

This sequence joins TRBV6-5 and TRBJ2-2, with a possible D match to TRBD1 (6 bases). Between the trimmed V and J ends, which lost 2 bases and 2 bases, there was a span of 9 bases. Germline CDR1 and CDR2: MNHEY and SVGAGI. CDR3 size: 15 residues. The CDR3 loop reads CASSYDRLNTGELFF. CDR3 DNA sequence: TGTGCCAGCAGTTACGACAGGCTCAACACCGGGGAGCTGTTTTTT.

This clone is a singleton in its sample. The V call is TRBV5-1, the J call TRBJ2-7; tentative D call: TRBD2 (6 bases). Germline loops: CDR1 SGHRS, CDR2 YFSETQ. With 4 bases removed from V and 1 base from J, the gap between germline ends came to 18 bases. The CDR3 runs to 16 residues. CDR3 bases: TGCGCCAGCAGCGAATACCAGAGCGGGCTATCCTACGAGCAGTACTTC. It encodes CASSEYQSGLSYEQYF.